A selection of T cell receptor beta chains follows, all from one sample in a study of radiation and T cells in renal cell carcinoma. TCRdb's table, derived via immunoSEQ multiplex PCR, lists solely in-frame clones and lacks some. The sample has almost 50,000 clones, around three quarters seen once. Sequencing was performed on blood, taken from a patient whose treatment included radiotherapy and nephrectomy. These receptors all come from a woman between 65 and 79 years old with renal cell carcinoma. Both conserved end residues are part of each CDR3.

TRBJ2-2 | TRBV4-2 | CASSQVGGTGELFF
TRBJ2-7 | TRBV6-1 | CASTEQSVSDEQYF
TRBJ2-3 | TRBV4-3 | CASSQTLAGQRDTQYF
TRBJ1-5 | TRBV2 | CASSEGNRGPGQPQHF
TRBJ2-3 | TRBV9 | CASSLTSYDTQYF
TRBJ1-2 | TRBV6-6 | CASSLTGVYGYTF
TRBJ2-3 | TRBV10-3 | CAISDIGDNTDTQYF
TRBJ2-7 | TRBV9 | CASSVAPSDRAYEQYF
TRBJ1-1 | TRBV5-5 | CASREPGQGAGNTEAFF
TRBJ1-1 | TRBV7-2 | CASSIQGLSEAFF
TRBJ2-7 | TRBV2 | CASSARRPGNEQYF
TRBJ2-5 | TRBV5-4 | CASSLMGEETQYF
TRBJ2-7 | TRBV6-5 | CASSFRMNWYF
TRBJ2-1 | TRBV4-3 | CASSQERWGEQFF
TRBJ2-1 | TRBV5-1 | CASSLTGGYNEQFF
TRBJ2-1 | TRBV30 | CAWSDGLAGEQFF
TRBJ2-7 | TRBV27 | CASSLVGGSPREQYF
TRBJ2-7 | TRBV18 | CASSPPGRGQYEQYF
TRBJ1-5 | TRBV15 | CATSRGGTGSGPQHF
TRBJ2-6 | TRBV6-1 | CASSGRGGQAGANVLTF
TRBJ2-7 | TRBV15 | CATSSGDGTYEQYF
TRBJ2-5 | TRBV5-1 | CASSSSIDRGPETQYF
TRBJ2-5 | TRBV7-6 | CASSPGPGGETQYF
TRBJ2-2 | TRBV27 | CASRRGTGELFF
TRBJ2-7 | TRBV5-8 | CASSLSGTGAYEQYF
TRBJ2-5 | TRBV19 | CASWDRGGETQYF
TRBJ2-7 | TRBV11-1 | CASSLGRTVSSYEQYF
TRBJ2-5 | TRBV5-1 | CASRPEGETQYF
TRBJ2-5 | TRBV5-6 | CASSYRDSIYQETQYF
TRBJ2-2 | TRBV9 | CASSVWSWGEGSGELFF
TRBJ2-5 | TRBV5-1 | CASSLGRGFGQETQYF
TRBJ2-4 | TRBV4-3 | CASSQAPDLDIQYF
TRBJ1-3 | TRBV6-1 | CATGQGVFSGNTIYF
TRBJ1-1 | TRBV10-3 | CAIRDPRGENTEAFF
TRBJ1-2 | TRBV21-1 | CASSKAPTPQRGYTF
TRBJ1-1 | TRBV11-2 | CASSFPGGAKTSEAFF
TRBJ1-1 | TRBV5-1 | CASSINPTGNTEAFF
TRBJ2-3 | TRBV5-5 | CASSFQSTDTQYF
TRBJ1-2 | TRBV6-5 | CATTDNVDGYTF
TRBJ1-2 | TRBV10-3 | CAIQPDRGRGYTF
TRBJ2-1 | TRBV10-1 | CASSAGGDENEQFF
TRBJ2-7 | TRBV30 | CAWVGQGTYEQYF
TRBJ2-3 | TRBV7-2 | CASSFSGIGTDTQYF
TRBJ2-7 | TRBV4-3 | CASSQGRQGLYEQYF
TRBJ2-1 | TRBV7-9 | CASSPTLSSYNEQFF
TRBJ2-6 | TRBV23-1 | CASSHHVRSGANVLTF
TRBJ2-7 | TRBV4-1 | CASSQEDRFSYEQYF
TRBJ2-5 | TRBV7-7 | CASSLGRQIKETQYF
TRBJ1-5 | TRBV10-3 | CAISESHRDSQPQHF
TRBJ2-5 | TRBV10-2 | CASSAGGRETQYF
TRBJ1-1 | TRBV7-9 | CASSLTGRDTEAFF
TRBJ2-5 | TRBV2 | CATGNQETQYF
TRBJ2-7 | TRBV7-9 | CASSLGLHYEQYF
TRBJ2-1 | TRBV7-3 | CASSLGPPYNEQFF
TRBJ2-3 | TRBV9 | CASSVEIQGGTDTQYF
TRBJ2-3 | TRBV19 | CASSNGVRTDTQYF
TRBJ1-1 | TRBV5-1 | CASSLDGTVNTEAFF
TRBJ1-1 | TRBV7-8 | CASSRRTGGLNTEAFF
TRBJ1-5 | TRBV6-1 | CASSWQISNQPQHF
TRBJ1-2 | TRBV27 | CASSPTTGVGYTF